A single sample gave rise to the 24 T cell receptor beta chains below, sequenced in a study of T cells expressing NK-cell markers. Reanalyzing the 5' RACE reads, TCRdb keeps one entry per CDR3 protein, without DNA. The sample's table shows 500,000 to 700,000 distinct CDR3 sequences. The specimen sequenced was blood T cells: a sorted CD56 or NKG2C T cell subset, CD4+ or CD8+ T cells, or bulk PBMC T cells (not recorded which). Every receptor here comes from a man between 18 and 35 years old in good health.

The chain is built from TRBV27 and TRBJ2-7. The CDR3 spans 15 residues. Germline CDR1 and CDR2: MNHEY and SMNVEV (reference sequence). The CDR3 loop is CASSSLIGATYEQYF.

The gene calls are TRBV6-1 and TRBJ2-5; TCRdb picks TRBD1, but there is no DNA to check that call. Germline V gene data show CDR1 as MNHNS and CDR2 as SASEGT. CDR3 length equals 15 residues. CDR3 loop: CASSKASGGAETQYF.

The chain has TRBV15 and TRBJ2-4; TCRdb's D call, TRBD2, is unchecked because there is no DNA. The CDR3 loop spans 17 amino acids. CDR1 is LNHNV and CDR2 is YYDKDF in the germline V gene (reference sequence). CDR3 amino acids: CATSRDRDYLAKNIQYF.

CDR3: CASSYRLAGSSYEQYF. The chain couples TRBV6-2 or TRBV6-3 to TRBJ2-7; TCRdb reports TRBD2, a call that lacks DNA to check it against. The CDR3 length is 16 residues. Germline CDR1 MNHEY, CDR2 SVGEGT.

CDR3 protein: CASSLFRGLPPNF. V usage is TRBV7-2 and J usage is TRBJ2-7; lacking DNA, the TRBD1 call made by TCRdb goes unchecked. Germline CDR1 and CDR2: SGHTA and FQGNSA. This CDR3 region has 13 residues.

The CDR3 protein is CASSPAGHNTDTQYF. V and J are TRBV18 and TRBJ2-3; TCRdb calls TRBD1, which cannot be checked without DNA. CDR1 KGHSH and CDR2 LQKENI come from the germline V gene. The CDR3 has 15 residues.

The rearrangement joins TRBV20-1 to TRBJ2-5; TCRdb reports TRBD2, a call that lacks DNA to check it against. This CDR3 has 14 residues. Per germline, CDR1 DFQATT and CDR2 SNEGSKA (reference sequence). This CDR3 is CSARGARGKETQYF.

The rearrangement uses TRBV4-1 and TRBJ1-1. The germline CDR1 and CDR2 sequences are MGHRA and YSYEKL. The CDR3 runs to 15 residues. CDR3 sequence: CASSQVALLNTEAFF.

The chain carries TRBV20-1 and TRBJ2-5; checking the TCRdb D call of TRBD1 is not possible without DNA. There are 15 residues in the CDR3. Germline lookup yields CDR1 DFQATT and CDR2 SNEGSKA (reference sequence). CDR3 amino acids: CSATRGTGGKETQYF.

The chain has TRBV20-1 and TRBJ2-5; TCRdb lists TRBD1, though no DNA is available to test this call. CDR3 length: 13 residues. Germline V gene sequence: CDR1 DFQATT, CDR2 SNEGSKA (reference sequence). CDR3 loop: CSGGEGRMGTQYF.

The chain is built from TRBV30 and TRBJ2-7; without DNA, the TCRdb call of TRBD2 cannot be checked. The CDR3 is 14 amino acids. The germline gives CDR1 GTSNPN, CDR2 SVGIG (reference sequence). The CDR3 region is CAGTSGGNPYEQYF.

The genes are TRBV5-1 and TRBJ2-3; without DNA, the TCRdb call of TRBD1 cannot be checked. Germline assignment: CDR1 SGHRS and CDR2 YFSETQ. The CDR3 covers 16 residues. The CDR3 is CASSLELGQGADTQYF.

This chain connects TRBV7-9 to TRBJ2-3; with no DNA, the TCRdb D assignment of TRBD1 cannot be verified. Per the germline V gene, CDR1 is SEHNR and CDR2 is FQNEAQ (reference sequence). The CDR3 has 15 amino acids. The CDR3 loop is CASSLVQGVTDTQYF.

The chain combines TRBV20-1 with TRBJ2-5; TCRdb's D call of TRBD1 is untestable without DNA. In germline, CDR1 is DFQATT, CDR2 SNEGSKA (reference sequence). The CDR3 loop spans 15 amino acids. The CDR3 is CSARDGQGIIETQYF.

The rearrangement links TRBV15 to TRBJ2-5. The CDR3 is 15 residues long. Germline V gene lookup returns CDR1 LNHNV and CDR2 YYDKDF (reference sequence). CDR3 protein: CATSRDPGLQETQYF.

V is TRBV12-3 or TRBV12-4 and J is TRBJ2-5; the D call of TRBD1 rests on TCRdb alone, since no DNA is present to check it. The CDR3 runs 13 residues. The CDR3: CASSLRGRETQYF.

This chain links TRBV15 with TRBJ2-7. The CDR3 loop spans 15 amino acids. CDR1 and CDR2 (germline): LNHNV, YYDKDF (reference sequence). The CDR3: CATSGELSGYYEQYF.

CDR3 protein: CSALKTLGLAGGPNQYF. The chain uses TRBV20-1 and TRBJ2-4; TCRdb's assignment of TRBD2 cannot be checked, as there is no DNA. The CDR3 is 17 residues long. The germline CDR1 and CDR2 sequences are DFQATT and SNEGSKA (reference sequence).

The genes are TRBV6-1 and TRBJ2-4. The CDR3 length is 15 residues. CDR1 is MNHNS and CDR2 is SASEGT in the germline V gene. The CDR3 protein is CASSAGWGAKNIQYF.

V gene TRBV3-1 combines with J gene TRBJ2-2. The V gene's germline CDR1 is LGHDT and CDR2 YNNKEL (reference sequence). CDR3 length: 11 amino acids. The CDR3 sequence is CASSQGVELFF.

The rearrangement links TRBV7-9 to TRBJ2-7; TCRdb calls TRBD2, which cannot be checked without DNA. CDR1 SEHNR and CDR2 FQNEAQ come from the germline V gene (reference sequence). This CDR3 has 13 amino acids. The chain's CDR3 is CASSLAGLAEQYF. Together with reference TRBV7-9 and TRBJ2-7, the CDR3 gives the full variable domain: DTGVSQNPRHKITKRGQNVTFRCDPISEHNRLYWYRQTLGQGPEFLTYFQNEAQLEKSRLLSDRFSAERPKGSFSTLEIQRTEQGDSAMYLCASSLAGLAEQYFGPGTRLTVT.

The rearrangement links TRBV30 to TRBJ2-2; the TRBD1 assignment by TCRdb is unverifiable without DNA. The CDR3 is made up of 13 amino acids. Per the germline V gene, CDR1 is GTSNPN and CDR2 is SVGIG (reference sequence). This CDR3 reads CAWSGGISGELFF.

CDR3: CASSGQDEKLFF. The chain has TRBV4-2 and TRBJ1-4; TCRdb returns TRBD1, unconfirmable since there is no DNA. The V gene's germline CDR1 is LGHNA and CDR2 YNFKEQ. The CDR3 loop spans 12 amino acids.

The chain employs TRBV6-2 or TRBV6-3 and TRBJ2-5. This CDR3 region has 11 residues. Germline loops: CDR1 MNHEY, CDR2 SVGEGT. CDR3 sequence: CASRYTGTQYF.